The 5 T cell receptor beta chains given below trace back to one sample, sequenced in a study of cytomegalovirus exposure and HLA in healthy donors. The PCR employed 60 Vbeta primers together with 13 Jbeta primers. The assay was immunoSEQ multiplex PCR, and TCRdb's table has in-frame clones only and misses some. The sample carries about 160,000 clones, about 79% recorded once. Sequenced material: PBMCs. Receptors originate from a female donor in good health and CMV-seronegative.

This chain joins TRBV4-1 and TRBJ1-2; D possibly corresponds to TRBD1 (5 bases). With 0 bases removed from V and 4 bases from J, the gap between germline ends came to 15 bases. The CDR3 has 16 amino acids. The germline V gene encodes CDR1 MGHRA and CDR2 YSYEKL. This chain's CDR3 is CASSQEEQDTLYGYTF. CDR3 DNA: TGCGCCAGCAGCCAAGAGGAGCAGGACACGCTCTATGGCTACACCTTC.

This chain uses TRBV15 with TRBJ1-1; D possibly corresponds to TRBD1 (6 bases). The CDR3 spans 14 residues. Trimming left V 6 bases short and J 0 bases short, with 11 bases between. Germline assignment: CDR1 LNHNV and CDR2 YYDKDF (reference sequence). CDR3 coding DNA: TGTGCCACCAGACCAGGGGACATGAACACTGAAGCTTTCTTT. It translates to CATRPGDMNTEAFF.

The chain uses TRBV7-6 and TRBJ1-2, with D possibly being TRBD1 (5 bases). Germline V gene lookup returns CDR1 SGHVS and CDR2 FNYEAQ. V was clipped by 5 bases and J by 5 bases, with 15 bases between them. The CDR3 is made up of 14 amino acids. CDR3: CASSNPGGGYGYTF. The CDR3 region has the DNA TGTGCCAGCAGCAATCCCGGGGGGGGGTATGGCTACACCTTC.

This chain links TRBV30 with TRBJ1-1; weak D call: TRBD1 (6 bases). Trimming left V 3 bases short and J 12 bases short, with 14 bases between. CDR1 is GTSNPN, CDR2 SVGIG, per germline (reference sequence). The CDR3 is 11 amino acids. The CDR3, as DNA: TGTGCCTGGAGCCAGGGGCAGGAATCTTTCTTT. Translated, it gives CAWSQGQESFF.

The V call is TRBV5-1, the J call TRBJ2-1, with 9 bases identical to TRBD2. Per the germline V gene, CDR1 is SGHRS and CDR2 is YFSETQ. The V gene end was trimmed by 4 bases and the J gene end by 4 bases; junction bases not matched to a gene: 9. The CDR3 sequence is 16 residues long. CDR3 residues: CASSPSTSGQYNEQFF. In DNA form, the CDR3 reads TGCGCCAGCAGCCCGTCGACTAGCGGACAATACAATGAGCAGTTCTTC.